This entry describes one T cell receptor (beta chain). The antigen is unknown. CD8+ and CD4+ T cells circulating in blood were sequenced for TCR beta. Patients with stable or active relapsing-remitting disease, all of them treatment-naive, made up the multiple sclerosis controls. The record originates from a study of CD8 T cells in Susac syndrome. RNA amounts of roughly 0.45 to 1 ug underwent reverse transcription with random hexamers. Multiplex immunoSEQ PCR targeted 54 Vbeta and 13 Jbeta TCR beta segments. TCRdb used MiXCR to reprocess the immunoSEQ multiplex PCR reads, holding one entry per CDR3 protein. The table records roughly 400,000 distinct CDR3 sequences, more than 70% of them present only once. Trimming removed 5 bases from V and 3 bases from J; junction bases left unmatched: 16. Germline assignment: CDR1 SEHNR and CDR2 FQNEAQ (reference sequence). The CDR3 length is 17 residues. Points from the study as a whole: As the study acknowledged, the number of individuals in its TCR sequencing and HLA analysis was relatively small.

Sequencing was carried out using CD8+ T cells from PBMCs. The origin of this receptor is a human donor with multiple sclerosis. V gene TRBV7-9 combines with J gene TRBJ2-7; 7 bases line up with TRBD1. CDR3 residues: CASSESRRTGRHYEQYF. In DNA, the CDR3 is TGTGCCAGCAGCGAATCCCGGAGGACAGGTCGTCACTACGAGCAGTACTTC.